The 13 T cell receptor beta chains listed next were all sequenced from one sample in a study of blood T cell repertoires in COVID-19. The assay was immunoSEQ multiplex PCR, and TCRdb's table has in-frame clones only and misses some. The sample shows about 310,000 clones, nearly 90% of them seen only once. Sequenced input: PBMCs or T cells enriched from blood (not recorded which). The origin of the receptors is a woman aged 18-29 years with acute COVID-19.

The gene calls are TRBV12-3 or TRBV12-4 and TRBJ2-5; D unclear. V lost 4 bases and J 2 bases, leaving 2 bases between the germline ends. The CDR3 consists of 11 residues. CDR3 residues: CASSSQETQYF. The DNA for the CDR3 is TGTGCCAGCAGTTCTCAAGAGACCCAGTACTTC.

The V gene is TRBV5-1, the J gene TRBJ1-3; TRBD1 might be the D (5 bases). Germline V gene data show CDR1 as SGHRS and CDR2 as YFSETQ. V was pared by 2 bases and J by 2 bases, with 14 bases between. CDR3 length equals 16 residues. The CDR3 nucleotides read TGCGCCAGCAGCTTTTCATCAGGGAATACTGGAAACACCATATATTTT. Its translation: CASSFSSGNTGNTIYF.

The gene calls are TRBV6-5 and TRBJ2-3, with D possibly being TRBD1 (6 bases). This CDR3 has 15 residues. Deletions cut 0 bases from V and 3 bases from J, with 10 bases between. The germline V gene has CDR1 MNHEY and CDR2 SVGAGI. CDR3 coding DNA: TGTGCCAGCAGTTACTCACAGGGTAGTACAGATACGCAGTATTTT. As protein: CASSYSQGSTDTQYF.

This sequence joins TRBV2 and TRBJ2-7; 8 nucleotides line up with TRBD1. This CDR3 contains 13 residues. Per germline, CDR1 SNHLY and CDR2 FYNNEI. The junction had 7 bases not matched to a gene; V was cut back by 10 bases and J by 2 bases. CDR3 in amino acids: CAIDRGLAYEQYF. CDR3 DNA sequence: TGTGCCATCGACAGGGGTCTTGCCTACGAGCAGTACTTC.

This clone occurred a few times. This sequence joins TRBV6-5 and TRBJ1-2, with 8 bases that match TRBD1. CDR1 and CDR2 from the germline V gene are MNHEY and SVGAGI. This CDR3 is built from 14 residues. Trimming at V came to 2 bases and at J to 4 bases, leaving 3 bases not matched to a gene. In nucleotides, the CDR3 is TGTGCCAGCAGTTACCGGGACAGGTTCTATGGCTACACCTTC. This codes for CASSYRDRFYGYTF.

This clone was counted once. The rearrangement uses TRBV30 and TRBJ1-1; possible D gene TRBD1, 5 bases. The CDR3 is 13 residues long. Germline CDR1 GTSNPN, CDR2 SVGIG (reference sequence). Trimming took off 5 bases at V and 5 bases at J, with 15 bases between the two ends. The CDR3 is CAWSRGGRTEAFF. The CDR3 DNA reads as TGTGCCTGGTCCCGCGGGGGGAGGACTGAAGCTTTCTTT. Drawing the rest from reference TRBV30 and TRBJ1-1, the complete variable domain is SQTIHQWPATLVQPVGSPLSLECTVEGTSNPNLYWYRQAAGRGLQLLFYSVGIGQISSEVPQNLSASRPQDRQFILSSKKLLLSDSGFYLCAWSRGGRTEAFFGQGTRLTVV.

The V and J genes are TRBV28 and TRBJ1-1; D gene ambiguous. Germline values: CDR1 MDHEN, CDR2 SYDVKM. This CDR3 spans 12 amino acids. The V end was cut by 11 bases, the J end by 5 bases, with 15 bases between. The CDR3 coding sequence is TGTGCCGTAGAGCCTGCTTGGACTGAAGCTTTCTTT. As protein: CAVEPAWTEAFF.

The chain combines TRBV10-3 with TRBJ1-5; 7 bases map to TRBD1. J gave up 3 bases and V 3 bases, and 8 bases lay outside the gene matches. This CDR3 is 16 amino acids long. Per germline, CDR1 ENHRY and CDR2 SYGVKD. Here the CDR3 reads CAISDSRTGYNQPQHF. CDR3 sequence (DNA): TGTGCCATCAGTGACTCGCGGACAGGTTACAATCAGCCCCAGCATTTT.

This clone showed up just once. The CDR3 is CASSFPGGAYQPQHF. The CDR3 DNA reads as TGTGCCAGCAGCTTCCCGGGGGGGGCGTACCAGCCCCAGCATTTT. The V gene is TRBV5-8, the J gene TRBJ1-5, with D maybe TRBD1 (6 bases). The CDR3 sequence is 15 residues long. CDR1 and CDR2 (germline): SGHTS, YDEGEE. The V gene lost 2 bases and the J gene lost 7 bases, with 16 bases spanning the gap.

In DNA, the CDR3 is TGTGCCAGCAGTGGACCCGGGAGTGGGGCCAACGTCCTGACTTTC. Encoded protein: CASSGPGSGANVLTF. This chain connects TRBV28 to TRBJ2-6; D is possibly TRBD2 (6 bases). There are 15 residues in the CDR3. Trimming cost V 5 bases and J 3 bases, with 11 bases left between them. CDR1 is MDHEN and CDR2 is SYDVKM in the germline V gene.

The rearrangement links TRBV28 to TRBJ1-2; the D gene is possibly TRBD1 (5 bases). CDR3 size: 18 residues. Germline V gives CDR1 MDHEN, CDR2 SYDVKM. Trimming took 5 bases from V and 5 from J, leaving 27 bases between them. The CDR3 here is CASSLATETIETVYGYTF. The CDR3 nucleotides are TGTGCCAGCAGTCTCGCGACAGAGACCATCGAAACCGTATATGGCTACACCTTC.

The table lists this clone with a few counts. This chain connects TRBV3-1 (or the pseudogene TRBV3-2) to TRBJ1-6, with 9 bases fitting TRBD1. The germline V gene has CDR1 LGHDT and CDR2 YNNKEL (reference sequence). The CDR3 covers 16 residues. V was clipped by 5 bases and J by 7 bases; unmatched bases: 9. CDR3 residues: CASSFTGGQGNSPLHF. The CDR3 nucleotides are TGTGCCAGCAGCTTCACGGGGGGACAGGGCAATTCACCCCTCCACTTT.

This clone was seen a single time. The chain combines TRBV7-3 with TRBJ2-1; perhaps TRBD2 as D (5 bases). Trimming removed 4 bases from V and 3 bases from J, with 16 bases in between. The V gene's germline CDR1 is SGHTA and CDR2 FQGTGA. The CDR3 has 16 amino acids. This CDR3 reads CASSYEGSSLYNEQFF. CDR3 bases: TGTGCCAGCAGCTACGAGGGCTCATCTCTCTACAATGAGCAGTTCTTC.